This TCR beta chain was found in a study of T cell responses to AZD1222 COVID-19 vaccine (dated by TCRdb to the early 2020s). Study-level background: Because spike-specific TCR depth and breadth did not differ between the two schedules, AZD1222 recipients who got a second dose at roughly 4 weeks were pooled with those who got a second dose at roughly 12 weeks. TCR sequencing was performed for 230 to 250 trial participants, of whom about 200 were given two doses of AZD1222 and around 25 were given two doses of MenACWY control vaccine. Trial participants were enrolled by age into subgroups of 18-55, 56-69 and 70-plus years, and about 150, 27 and 61 TCR-sequenced participants, respectively, were included in these subgroups.

Sample time point, as interpreted from the label and publication: baseline before first vaccination. The vaccinee samples were drawn from two UK trials, COV001 and COV002, one of which was a single-blind randomized controlled phase 2/3 trial testing AZD1222 (ChAdOx1 nCoV-19) in healthy adults. For TCRbeta chain sequencing, PBMC samples from trial participants were taken at day 0 and at day 28 after the second dose. As for this clone: Its antigen has not been determined. No base quality values were provided; no much bigger clone lies one nucleotide off.

The CDR3 regions of human TCRbeta chains were subjected to immunosequencing. The source study handled its data this way. TCRs in the repertoires were compared against a reference library of SARS-CoV-2-specific TCRs that had been generated with the MIRA antigen-specificity platform. Breadth was defined as the fraction of unique TCRs that were SARS-CoV-2-associated. Depth was defined as the fraction of total T cells that were SARS-CoV-2-associated. Using the MIRA data, each spike-specific TCR was mapped to the spike region that the TCR reacts to and placed in a CD4 or CD8 class. Log10-transformed breadth and depth values were compared by one-way ANOVA with Sidak's multiple comparisons tests. Sourced from immuneACCESS, this table was stored by TCRdb with only in-frame sequences that have V and J called. A share of the clones is absent; for the studies checked, an unresolved V gene accounts for under half, and the remainder has no known explanation. The V and J calls and clone size are taken from that table; D and trimming were inferred from the DNA. This sample holds 100,000 or so clones; approximately 87% were observed only once. 3% to 3.5% of the sample goes to the ten largest clones.

From cysteine to phenylalanine, the CDR3 is 14 amino acids long. Of the read, only the CDR3 DNA is kept; its 42 bases are in frame from base 1. Trimming costs V 1 base and J 3 bases, and their ends lie 10 bases apart. CDR1 and CDR2 were assigned from the germline V gene (reference sequence) as LNHNV and YYDKDF. Points the paper makes about the study in general: Because no day 14 peak-response samples were available, repertoires were characterized only after the peak T cell response. Most participants were white British and females outnumbered males, and the authors suggested that clonal diversity may have been underestimated. The 56-69-year group was small, and its depth increase did not reach significance, likely because of low power. Conclusions about previously exposed vaccinees are limited, since just five or six AZD1222 recipients were seropositive for SARS-CoV-2 at baseline. Vaccine-associated CD4 TCRs spanned the whole spike protein, with dominant responses in regions 160-218 and 743-854. A significant rise in spike-specific TCR breadth and depth was observed after two AZD1222 doses relative to day 0 and relative to MenACWY recipients. Epitopes outside the regions mutated in the B.1.351 and B.1.1.7 variants were reportedly recognized by nearly half of the unique spike-specific TCRs.

The origin of this receptor is an adult in good health. The sequence joins TRBV15 to TRBJ2-7, with an unclear D gene assignment. Sequences were derived from peripheral blood, sampled on day 0 of AZD1222 vaccination. The CDR3 region reads CATSRGPPSYEQYF. In nucleotide form, the sequence is TGTGCCACCAGCAGAGGACCTCCTAGCTACGAGCAGTACTTC.